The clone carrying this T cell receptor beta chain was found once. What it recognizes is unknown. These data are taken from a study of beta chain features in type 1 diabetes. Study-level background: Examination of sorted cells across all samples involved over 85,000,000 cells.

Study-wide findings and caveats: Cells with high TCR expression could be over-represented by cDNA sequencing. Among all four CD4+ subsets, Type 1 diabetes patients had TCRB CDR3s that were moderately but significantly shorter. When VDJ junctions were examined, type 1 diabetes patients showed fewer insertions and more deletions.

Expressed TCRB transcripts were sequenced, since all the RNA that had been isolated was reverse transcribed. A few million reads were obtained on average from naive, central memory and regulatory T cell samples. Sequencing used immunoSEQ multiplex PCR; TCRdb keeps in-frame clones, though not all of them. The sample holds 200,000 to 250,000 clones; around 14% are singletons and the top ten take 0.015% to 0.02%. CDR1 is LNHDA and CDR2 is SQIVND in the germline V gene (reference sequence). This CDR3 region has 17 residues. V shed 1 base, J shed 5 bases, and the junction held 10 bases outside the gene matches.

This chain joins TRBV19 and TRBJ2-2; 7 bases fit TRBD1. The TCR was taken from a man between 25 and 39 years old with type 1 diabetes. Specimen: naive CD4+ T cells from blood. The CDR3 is CASSIVGTGVQTGELFF. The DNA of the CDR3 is TGTGCCAGTAGTATAGTTGGTACAGGGGTGCAGACCGGGGAGCTGTTTTTT.